These 30 T cell receptor beta chains share one sample of origin, sequenced in a study of low-dose radiotherapy and immunotherapy resistance in tumors. First-strand cDNA relied on TRAV- and TRBV-specific primers spanning alpha and beta chains. TCRs were put through roughly 19 PCR cycles of amplification with Phusion. A constant-region primer and the V-primer adapter served as the primer pair. Via MiXCR, TCRdb re-called the reads, giving one row per CDR3 protein. Of 10,000 to 15,000 distinct CDR3 sequences in the sample, roughly 60% were seen once. The receptors were sampled from a human donor with advanced metastatic prostate, ovarian, gallbladder or colorectal cancer (not recorded which). This table probably holds off-target reads from a library built for another chain.

The chain couples TRBV18 to TRBJ2-1; 7 bases are shared with TRBD2. Germline V CDR1 and CDR2: KGHSH, LQKENI. The CDR3 contains 15 residues. V lost 2 bases to trimming and J lost 4 bases; unmatched junction nucleotides: 5. In DNA form, the CDR3 reads TGTGCCAGCTCACCAGGGGCGGGAGATTACAATGAGCAGTTCTTC. Amino acids: CASSPGAGDYNEQFF. The variable domain in full, completed from reference TRBV18 and TRBJ2-1, reads NAGVMQNPRHLVRRRGQEARLRCSPMKGHSHVYWYRQLPEEGLKFMVYLQKENIIDESGMPKERFSAEFPKEGPSILRIQQVVRGDSAAYFCASSPGAGDYNEQFFGPGTRLTVL.

The chain uses TRBV29-1 and TRBJ2-1; D unresolved. Germline lookup yields CDR1 SQVTM and CDR2 ANQGSEA. V was shortened by 0 bases and J by 10 bases, with 13 bases between the two germline ends. CDR3 size: 13 residues. The CDR3 bases are TGCAGCGTTGAAGAGACATCCGCAAGGGAGCAGTTCTTC. Translated: CSVEETSAREQFF.

The gene calls are TRBV5-1 and TRBJ2-1; D gene unclear. CDR1 and CDR2 from the germline V gene are SGHRS and YFSETQ. V was clipped by 2 bases and J by 8 bases, with 8 bases between them. The length of the CDR3 is 12 residues. CDR3 DNA sequence: TGCGCCAGCAGCTTTATGGCGGATGAGCAGTTCTTC. Protein sequence: CASSFMADEQFF.

This clonotype appeared a few times. V and J are TRBV5-1 and TRBJ2-7; D is perhaps TRBD2 (6 bases). Germline CDR1 SGHRS, CDR2 YFSETQ. The CDR3 contains 16 residues. The ends were cut back, 7 bases at V and 0 bases at J, with 20 bases in the middle. Written as DNA, the CDR3 is TGCGCCAGCCGGCAAAGGAGCGGGCCGAGCTCCTACGAGCAGTACTTC. This codes for CASRQRSGPSSYEQYF. The variable domain in full, with the rest retrieved from reference TRBV5-1 and TRBJ2-7, is KAGVTQTPRYLIKTRGQQVTLSCSPISGHRSVSWYQQTPGQGLQFLFEYFSETQRNKGNFPGRFSGRQFSNSRSEMNVSTLELGDSALYLCASRQRSGPSSYEQYFGPGTRLTVT.

V and J are TRBV28 and TRBJ2-7, with 9 bases that match TRBD2. This CDR3 has 13 amino acids. The germline V gene encodes CDR1 MDHEN and CDR2 SYDVKM. V shed 2 bases and J 9 bases; nucleotides not matched to a gene: 5. As DNA, the CDR3 is TGTGCCAGCAGTTTAAGAGCGGGAGGATGGCAGTACTTC. It translates to CASSLRAGGWQYF.

The rearrangement uses TRBV5-1 and TRBJ2-5, with D possibly TRBD2 on 6 matching bases. This CDR3 is 14 amino acids long. V was cut by 4 bases and J by 0 bases, with 10 bases left in between. CDR1 SGHRS and CDR2 YFSETQ come from the germline V gene. DNA for the CDR3: TGCGCCAGCAGCCCGGGACTTTACCAAGAGACCCAGTACTTC. It yields the protein CASSPGLYQETQYF.

The chain is built from TRBV12-3 or TRBV12-4 and TRBJ1-2, with D possibly matching TRBD1 (5 bases). V was trimmed by 3 bases and J by 5 bases, leaving 13 bases between them. This CDR3 has 14 amino acids. CDR3 amino acids: CASSFQGGSYGYTF. The DNA of the CDR3 is TGTGCCAGCAGTTTTCAGGGAGGGAGTTATGGCTACACCTTC.

This sequence joins TRBV18 and TRBJ2-1, with 7 bases identical to TRBD2. Germline CDR1 KGHSH, CDR2 LQKENI. This CDR3 has 16 residues. V lost 7 bases, J lost 2 bases, and 11 bases stayed unmatched. CDR3 in DNA: TGTGCCAGCTTGTTGAGCGGGGCCCTAACCTACAATGAGCAGTTCTTC. Translating it yields CASLLSGALTYNEQFF. Combining the CDR3 with reference TRBV18 and TRBJ2-1 gives the whole variable domain NAGVMQNPRHLVRRRGQEARLRCSPMKGHSHVYWYRQLPEEGLKFMVYLQKENIIDESGMPKERFSAEFPKEGPSILRIQQVVRGDSAAYFCASLLSGALTYNEQFFGPGTRLTVL.

The V gene is TRBV23-1, the J gene TRBJ2-2; 8 positions match TRBD2. TRBV23-1 is an ORF for which the function is uncertain. Losses at the gene ends were 6 bases for V and 5 bases for J; bases not matched to a gene: 8. CDR3 length: 15 residues. Written as DNA, the CDR3 is TGCGCCAGCAGCCCACGGCGGGGGGCAACCGGGGAGCTGTTTTTT. Its protein product is CASSPRRGATGELFF.

This sequence joins TRBV20-1 and TRBJ2-1; 9 bases line up with TRBD2. The length of the CDR3 is 15 residues. V shed 2 bases and J 8 bases; nucleotides not matched to a gene: 10. CDR1 and CDR2 from the germline V gene are DFQATT and SNEGSKA (reference sequence). The chain's CDR3 is CSARLGTSIGDEQFF. The CDR3 DNA sequence: TGCAGTGCTAGACTCGGGACTAGCATCGGCGATGAGCAGTTCTTC.

The rearrangement links TRBV28 to TRBJ2-7, with D perhaps TRBD1 (6 bases). CDR3 length: 16 residues. Between the trimmed V and J ends, which lost 3 bases and 2 bases, there was a span of 17 bases. CDR1 is MDHEN and CDR2 is SYDVKM in the germline V gene. The CDR3 here is CASSFLSTGQTYEQYF. Written as DNA, the CDR3 is TGTGCCAGCAGTTTCCTTTCAACCGGACAGACCTACGAGCAGTACTTC. The full variable domain, in which reference TRBV28 and TRBJ2-7 provide the parts outside the CDR3, is DVKVTQSSRYLVKRTGEKVFLECVQDMDHENMFWYRQDPGLGLRLIYFSYDVKMKEKGDIPEGYSVSREKKERFSLILESASTNQTSMYLCASSFLSTGQTYEQYFGPGTRLTVT.

V is TRBV23-1 and J is TRBJ2-7, with TRBD2 matching 8 bases. TRBV23-1 is treated as an ORF (open reading frame) with a function not yet certain. The CDR3 contains 17 residues. Unmatched junction bases numbered 11, after V lost 2 bases and J lost 2 bases. CDR3 DNA: TGCGCCAGCAGTCAAACGGGACTAGTGTATCTTCCCTACGAGCAGTACTTC. This codes for CASSQTGLVYLPYEQYF.

The chain links TRBV5-5 to TRBJ2-1; D possibly corresponds to TRBD2 (6 bases). CDR1 is SGHKS and CDR2 is YYEKEE in the germline V gene (reference sequence). The V gene lost 5 bases and the J gene lost 7 bases, with 19 bases spanning the gap. CDR3 length: 15 amino acids. The CDR3 reads CASRPVLAGTNEQFF. The CDR3 DNA sequence: TGTGCCAGCAGGCCGGTCCTAGCAGGGACTAATGAGCAGTTCTTC.

This rearrangement joins TRBV12-3 or TRBV12-4 to TRBJ2-7; D unclear. Trimming left V 3 bases short and J 3 bases short, with 12 bases between. The CDR3 runs to 14 residues. CDR3 sequence: CASSFSSRVYEQYF. The CDR3 DNA sequence: TGTGCCAGCAGTTTCTCCTCCAGAGTCTACGAGCAGTACTTC.

This chain links TRBV19 with TRBJ1-5, with D possibly TRBD1 on 5 matching bases. The V gene's germline CDR1 is LNHDA and CDR2 SQIVND (reference sequence). V dropped 3 bases and J dropped 7 bases, with 13 bases sitting between them. The CDR3 extends over 14 amino acids. CDR3 region: CASSIQGGGQPQHF. DNA of the CDR3: TGTGCCAGTAGTATCCAGGGAGGAGGGCAGCCCCAGCATTTT.

This clonotype was counted between two and nine times. The V gene is TRBV14, the J gene TRBJ2-7; weak D call: TRBD1 (5 bases). The CDR3 length is 13 residues. Trimming removed 3 bases from V and 5 bases from J, with 11 bases in between. The germline V gene has CDR1 SGHDN and CDR2 FVKESK. CDR3 residues: CASSQSGIDEQYF. The CDR3 bases are TGTGCCAGCAGCCAGTCAGGGATCGACGAGCAGTACTTC.

The V and J genes are TRBV20-1 and TRBJ2-1; TRBD1 matches at 7 bases. V lost 4 bases to trimming and J lost 7 bases; unmatched junction nucleotides: 10. Germline assignment: CDR1 DFQATT and CDR2 SNEGSKA (reference sequence). This CDR3 comprises 14 residues. CDR3 sequence (DNA): TGCAGTGCTACCCGGGACAGCGCAATAAATGAGCAGTTCTTC. Translation: CSATRDSAINEQFF.

This clonotype was seen more than once but under ten times. J is TRBJ1-6 and V is TRBV10-3; TRBD1 aligns across 7 bases. Germline V CDR1 and CDR2: ENHRY, SYGVKD. The CDR3 covers 16 residues. The V segment lost 3 bases and the J segment 3 bases; nucleotides outside the gene matches: 5. As DNA, the CDR3 is TGTGCCATCAGTGATACAACAGGGGTCTATAATTCACCCCTCCACTTT. This sequence encodes CAISDTTGVYNSPLHF.

This clonotype has a handful of counts. The chain carries TRBV28 and TRBJ2-1, with 8 bases identical to TRBD2. The CDR3 is 14 residues long. The germline V gene encodes CDR1 MDHEN and CDR2 SYDVKM. V lost 8 bases and J lost 9; bases outside the gene matches: 12. CDR3 in amino acids: CASVAGTRSGEQFF. The CDR3 bases are TGTGCCAGCGTTGCCGGGACTAGATCGGGTGAGCAGTTCTTC.

The chain joins TRBV18 to TRBJ1-2, with D possibly matching TRBD1 (6 bases). Germline values: CDR1 KGHSH, CDR2 LQKENI. V was pared by 3 bases and J by 5 bases, with 13 bases between. The CDR3 has 14 amino acids. The CDR3, as DNA: TGTGCCAGCTCACCCACACAGGGAGGGTATGGCTACACCTTC. Amino acids: CASSPTQGGYGYTF. The full variable domain, in which reference TRBV18 and TRBJ1-2 provide the parts outside the CDR3, is NAGVMQNPRHLVRRRGQEARLRCSPMKGHSHVYWYRQLPEEGLKFMVYLQKENIIDESGMPKERFSAEFPKEGPSILRIQQVVRGDSAAYFCASSPTQGGYGYTFGSGTRLTVV.

The chain carries TRBV4-3 and TRBJ1-5; weak D call: TRBD1 (6 bases). This CDR3 comprises 16 residues. Germline CDR1 reads LGHNA; CDR2 reads YSLEER. V dropped 3 bases and J dropped 6 bases, with 18 bases sitting between them. The CDR3 spells CASSQGYRAGGQPQHF. DNA for the CDR3: TGCGCCAGCAGCCAGGGTTACAGGGCCGGGGGTCAGCCCCAGCATTTT.

The rearrangement uses TRBV11-2 and TRBJ2-3, with 9 bases aligning to TRBD2. The V segment lost 7 bases and the J segment 0 bases; nucleotides outside the gene matches: 11. Germline assignment: CDR1 SGHAT and CDR2 FQNNGV. The CDR3 spans 17 residues. The CDR3, as DNA: TGTGCCAGCAAGGGCGGGAGGGCTCGGCGAAGCACAGATACGCAGTATTTT. Translation gives CASKGGRARRSTDTQYF.

The chain has TRBV14 and TRBJ1-6, with D uncertain. This CDR3 is 15 amino acids long. Germline CDR1 and CDR2: SGHDN and FVKESK. V was clipped by 2 bases and J by 7 bases, with 12 bases between them. In nucleotides, the CDR3 is TGTGCCAGCAGCCAATCCTATGGGCGGAATTCACCCCTCCACTTT. Protein: CASSQSYGRNSPLHF.

This CDR3 reads CASSQNGQIYGYTF. In DNA, the CDR3 is TGTGCCAGCAGCCAAAACGGACAGATCTATGGCTACACCTTC. V and J are TRBV4-2 and TRBJ1-2, with D tentatively TRBD1 (6 bases). The germline V and J ends were trimmed by 2 bases and 4 bases, with 11 bases remaining between them. CDR3 size: 14 residues. In germline, CDR1 is LGHNA, CDR2 YNFKEQ.

This clonotype was counted only a few times. CDR3 loop: CATSDSAGEDYGYTF. The CDR3 DNA reads TGTGCCACCAGTGATTCGGCAGGAGAGGACTATGGCTACACCTTC. The gene calls are TRBV24-1 and TRBJ1-2; D is undetermined. V shed 2 bases and J shed 3 bases, with 12 bases lying between them. This CDR3 region has 15 residues. Germline V gene data show CDR1 as KGHDR and CDR2 as SFDVKD.

The chain joins TRBV19 to TRBJ2-7; 8 nucleotides align to TRBD1. From germline, CDR1 is LNHDA and CDR2 SQIVND (reference sequence). J gave up 4 bases and V 5 bases, and 10 bases lay outside the gene matches. This CDR3 is 15 amino acids long. CDR3 DNA sequence: TGTGCCAGTAGTGGGACAGGTATTGGGAGATACGAGCAGTACTTC. Encoded protein: CASSGTGIGRYEQYF.

This chain joins TRBV24-1 and TRBJ2-1, with 9 bases identical to TRBD2. The CDR3 has 16 amino acids. Germline V lookup: CDR1 KGHDR, CDR2 SFDVKD. V lost 6 bases to trimming and J lost 2 bases; unmatched junction nucleotides: 7. The CDR3 sequence is CATSRAASGTYNEQFF. The CDR3 DNA is TGTGCCACCAGTAGAGCAGCTAGCGGGACCTACAATGAGCAGTTCTTC.

This clonotype is a singleton in its sample. The chain carries TRBV4-1 and TRBJ2-2; 9 bases agree with TRBD1. Per germline, CDR1 MGHRA and CDR2 YSYEKL. CDR3 length: 16 amino acids. V dropped 3 bases and J dropped 7; count of bases not matched to a gene: 9. In nucleotides, the CDR3 is TGCGCCAGCAGCCAGTGGGGACAGGGACTCGGCGGGGAGCTGTTTTTT. Residues: CASSQWGQGLGGELFF.

The DNA for the CDR3 is TGCGCCAGCAGACCGGTGGGCCAGACCTACGAGCAGTACTTC. This sequence encodes CASRPVGQTYEQYF. V is TRBV4-1 and J is TRBJ2-7; no clear D. The germline gives CDR1 MGHRA, CDR2 YSYEKL. CDR3 length equals 14 residues. V lost 6 bases and J 2 bases, leaving 14 bases between the germline ends.

V usage is TRBV6-6 and J usage is TRBJ2-1; 7 bases agree with TRBD2. V lost 6 bases and J lost 5; bases outside the gene matches: 10. Looked up from germline, CDR1 is MNHNY and CDR2 is SVGAGI (reference sequence). The CDR3 covers 15 residues. DNA of the CDR3: TGTGCCAGCAGGTCCGGGGGGACTGGGCACAATGAGCAGTTCTTC. Amino acid sequence: CASRSGGTGHNEQFF.